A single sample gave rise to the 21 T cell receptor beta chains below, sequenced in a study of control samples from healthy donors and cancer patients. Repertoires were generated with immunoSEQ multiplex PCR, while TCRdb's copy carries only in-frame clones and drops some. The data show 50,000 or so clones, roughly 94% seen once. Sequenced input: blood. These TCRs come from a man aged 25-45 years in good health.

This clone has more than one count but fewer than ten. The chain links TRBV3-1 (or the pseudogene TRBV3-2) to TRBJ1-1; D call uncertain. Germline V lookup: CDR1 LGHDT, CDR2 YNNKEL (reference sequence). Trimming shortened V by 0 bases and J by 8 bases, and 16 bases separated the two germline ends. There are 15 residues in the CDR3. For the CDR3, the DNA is TGTGCCAGCAGCCAAGACCTCGCCGGGCTCCAGGAAGCTTTCTTT. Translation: CASSQDLAGLQEAFF.

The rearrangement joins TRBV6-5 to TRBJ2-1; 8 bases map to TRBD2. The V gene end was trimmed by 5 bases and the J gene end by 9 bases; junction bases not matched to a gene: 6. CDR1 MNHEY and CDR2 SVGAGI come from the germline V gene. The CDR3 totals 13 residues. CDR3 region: CASSRTSYGEQFF. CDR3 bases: TGTGCCAGCAGTCGGACTAGCTACGGTGAGCAGTTCTTC.

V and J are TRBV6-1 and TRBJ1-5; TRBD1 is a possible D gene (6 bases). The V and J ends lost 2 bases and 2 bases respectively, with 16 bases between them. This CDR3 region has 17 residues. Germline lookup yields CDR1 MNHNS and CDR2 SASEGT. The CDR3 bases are TGTGCCAGCAGTGAACCGGCAGGGGATAGGGGCAATCAGCCCCAGCATTTT. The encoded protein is CASSEPAGDRGNQPQHF.

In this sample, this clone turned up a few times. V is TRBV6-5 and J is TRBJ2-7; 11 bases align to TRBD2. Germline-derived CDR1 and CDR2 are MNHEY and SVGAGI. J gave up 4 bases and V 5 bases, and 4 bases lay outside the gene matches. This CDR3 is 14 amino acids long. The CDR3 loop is CASSRTSGLYEQYF. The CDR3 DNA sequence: TGTGCCAGCAGTAGGACTAGCGGGTTGTACGAGCAGTACTTC.

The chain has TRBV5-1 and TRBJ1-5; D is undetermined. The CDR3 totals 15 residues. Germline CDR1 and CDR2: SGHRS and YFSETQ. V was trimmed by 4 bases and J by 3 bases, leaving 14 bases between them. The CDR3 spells CASSPLPGDNQPQHF. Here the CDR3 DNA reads TGCGCCAGCAGCCCCCTCCCTGGGGACAATCAGCCCCAGCATTTT.

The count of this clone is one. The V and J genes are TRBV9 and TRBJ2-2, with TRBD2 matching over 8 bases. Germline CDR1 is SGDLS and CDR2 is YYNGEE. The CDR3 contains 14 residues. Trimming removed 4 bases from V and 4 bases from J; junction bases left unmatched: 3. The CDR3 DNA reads TGTGCCAGCAGCACTAGCGGAAGCACCGGGGAGCTGTTTTTT. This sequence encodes CASSTSGSTGELFF.

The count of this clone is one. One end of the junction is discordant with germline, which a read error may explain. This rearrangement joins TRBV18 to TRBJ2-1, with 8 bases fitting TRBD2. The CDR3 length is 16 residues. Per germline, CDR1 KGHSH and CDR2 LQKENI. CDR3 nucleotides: TGTGCCAGCTCACCATCTACTAGCGGATCCTTCAATGAGCAGTTCTTC. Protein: CASSPSTSGSFNEQFF. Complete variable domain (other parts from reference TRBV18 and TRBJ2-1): NAGVMQNPRHLVRRRGQEARLRCSPMKGHSHVYWYRQLPEEGLKFMVYLQKENIIDESGMPKERFSAEFPKEGPSILRIQQVVRGDSAAYFCASSPSTSGSFNEQFFGPGTRLTVL.

CDR3 nucleotides: TGCGCCAGCAGCTCGGGACTGACTCCGAGGCATGAAAAACTGTTTTTT. This codes for CASSSGLTPRHEKLFF. The chain couples TRBV5-1 to TRBJ1-4; D possibly corresponds to TRBD1 (5 bases). This CDR3 has 16 residues. Looked up from germline, CDR1 is SGHRS and CDR2 is YFSETQ. V gave up 3 bases and J gave up 6 bases, with 18 bases separating them.

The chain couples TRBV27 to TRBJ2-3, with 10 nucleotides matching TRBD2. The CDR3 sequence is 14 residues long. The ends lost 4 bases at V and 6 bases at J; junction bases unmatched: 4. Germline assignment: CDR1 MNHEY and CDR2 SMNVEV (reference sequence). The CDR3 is CASSSTSGEDTQYF. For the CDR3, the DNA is TGTGCCAGCAGTTCCACTAGCGGGGAGGATACGCAGTATTTT.

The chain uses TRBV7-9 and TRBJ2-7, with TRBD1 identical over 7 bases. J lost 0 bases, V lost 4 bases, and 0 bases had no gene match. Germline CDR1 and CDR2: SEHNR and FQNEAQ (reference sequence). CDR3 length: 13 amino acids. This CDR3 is CASSSGGSYEQYF. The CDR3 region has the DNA TGTGCCAGCAGCTCAGGGGGCTCCTACGAGCAGTACTTC.

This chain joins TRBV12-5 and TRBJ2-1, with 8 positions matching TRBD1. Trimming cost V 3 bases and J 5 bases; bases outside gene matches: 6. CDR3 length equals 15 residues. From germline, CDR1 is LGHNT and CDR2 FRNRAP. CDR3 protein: CASGFDRGKDNEQFF. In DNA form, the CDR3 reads TGTGCTAGTGGTTTCGACAGGGGCAAAGACAATGAGCAGTTCTTC. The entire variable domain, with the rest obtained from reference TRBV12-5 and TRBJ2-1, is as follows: DARVTQTPRHKVTEMGQEVTMRCQPILGHNTVFWYRQTMMQGLELLAYFRNRAPLDDSGMPKDRFSAEMPDATLATLKIQPSEPRDSAVYFCASGFDRGKDNEQFFGPGTRLTVL.

The DNA for the CDR3 is TGTGCCAGCAGCACAGGGGGCTGGGGTCAGCCCCAGCATTTT. Translated: CASSTGGWGQPQHF. The chain combines TRBV5-8 with TRBJ1-5, with 9 bases aligning to TRBD1. The germline V gene has CDR1 SGHTS and CDR2 YDEGEE. The CDR3 contains 14 residues. The V gene end was trimmed by 4 bases and the J gene end by 6 bases; junction bases not matched to a gene: 5.

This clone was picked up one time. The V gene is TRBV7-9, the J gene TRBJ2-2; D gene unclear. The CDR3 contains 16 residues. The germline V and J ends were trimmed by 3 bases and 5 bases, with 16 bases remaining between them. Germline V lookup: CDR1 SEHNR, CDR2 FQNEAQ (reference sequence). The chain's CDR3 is CASSFYSLSATGELFF. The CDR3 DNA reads TGTGCCAGCAGCTTCTATTCCCTGAGCGCTACCGGGGAGCTGTTTTTT.

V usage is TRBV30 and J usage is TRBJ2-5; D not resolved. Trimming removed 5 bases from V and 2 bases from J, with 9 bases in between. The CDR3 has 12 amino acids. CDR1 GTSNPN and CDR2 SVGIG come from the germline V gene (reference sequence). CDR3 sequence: CAWGPRQETQYF. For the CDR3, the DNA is TGTGCCTGGGGTCCCCGACAAGAGACCCAGTACTTC. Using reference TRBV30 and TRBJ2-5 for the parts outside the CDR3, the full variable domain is SQTIHQWPATLVQPVGSPLSLECTVEGTSNPNLYWYRQAAGRGLQLLFYSVGIGQISSEVPQNLSASRPQDRQFILSSKKLLLSDSGFYLCAWGPRQETQYFGPGTRLLVL.

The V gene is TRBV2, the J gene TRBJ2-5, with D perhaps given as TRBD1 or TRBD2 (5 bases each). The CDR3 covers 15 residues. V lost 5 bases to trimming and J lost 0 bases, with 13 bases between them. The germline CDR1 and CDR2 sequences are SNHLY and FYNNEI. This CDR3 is CASSSQGTNQETQYF. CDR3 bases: TGTGCCAGCAGTTCTCAAGGGACGAACCAAGAGACCCAGTACTTC.

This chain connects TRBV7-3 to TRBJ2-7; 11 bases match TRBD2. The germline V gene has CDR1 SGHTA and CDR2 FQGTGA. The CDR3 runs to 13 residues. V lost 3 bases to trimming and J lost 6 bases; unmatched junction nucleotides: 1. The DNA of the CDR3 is TGTGCCAGCAGCTTGACTAGCGGGACCGAGCAGTACTTC. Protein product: CASSLTSGTEQYF.

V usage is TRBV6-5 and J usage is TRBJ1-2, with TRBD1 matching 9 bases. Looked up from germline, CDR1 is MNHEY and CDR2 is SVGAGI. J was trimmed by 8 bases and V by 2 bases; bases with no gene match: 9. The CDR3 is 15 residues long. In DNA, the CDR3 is TGTGCCAGCAGTTACAAAGCGGGACAGGGCTCGGGCTACACCTTC. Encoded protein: CASSYKAGQGSGYTF.

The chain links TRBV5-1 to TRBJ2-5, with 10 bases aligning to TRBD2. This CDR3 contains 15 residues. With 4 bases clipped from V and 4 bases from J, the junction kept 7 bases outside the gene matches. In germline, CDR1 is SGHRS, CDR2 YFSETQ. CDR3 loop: CASSPTAGGRETQYF. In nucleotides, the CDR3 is TGCGCCAGCAGCCCAACAGCGGGAGGGAGAGAGACCCAGTACTTC.

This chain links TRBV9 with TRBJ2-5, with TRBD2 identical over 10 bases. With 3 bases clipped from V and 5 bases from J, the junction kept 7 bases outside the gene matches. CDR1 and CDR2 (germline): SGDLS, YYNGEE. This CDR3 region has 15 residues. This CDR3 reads CASSGGTSVRETQYF. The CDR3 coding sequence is TGTGCCAGCAGCGGCGGGACTAGCGTTAGGGAGACCCAGTACTTC.

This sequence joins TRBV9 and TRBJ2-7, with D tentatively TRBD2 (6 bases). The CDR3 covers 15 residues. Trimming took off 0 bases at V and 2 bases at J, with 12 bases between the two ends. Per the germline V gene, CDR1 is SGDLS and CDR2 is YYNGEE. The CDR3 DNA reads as TGTGCCAGCAGCGTAGCGGCGGGGCCTACCTACGAGCAGTACTTC. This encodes CASSVAAGPTYEQYF.

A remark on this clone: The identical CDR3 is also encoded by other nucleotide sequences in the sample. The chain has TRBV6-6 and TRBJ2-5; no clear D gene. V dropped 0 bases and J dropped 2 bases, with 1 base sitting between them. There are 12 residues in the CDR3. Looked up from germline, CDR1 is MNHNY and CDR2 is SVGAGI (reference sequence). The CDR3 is CASSYSQETQYF. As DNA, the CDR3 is TGTGCCAGCAGTTACTCGCAAGAGACCCAGTACTTC.